Presented here are 29 T cell receptor beta chains from one specimen sequenced in a study of graft-versus-host responses after intestinal transplantation. Only in-frame clones appear in the TCRdb table, and some are missing; sequencing was by immunoSEQ multiplex PCR. The data show about 25,000 clones, more than 90% seen once. The sample consisted of PBMCs, taken around 30 days after intestinal transplant. These receptors came from a human patient who received an intestinal transplant, so some T cells may come from the graft donor.

V usage is TRBV10-3 and J usage is TRBJ2-1, with 11 bases matching TRBD2. V gave up 5 bases and J gave up 4 bases; unmatched junction bases: 16. In germline, CDR1 is ENHRY, CDR2 SYGVKD. The CDR3 is 19 residues long. The CDR3 region has the DNA TGTGCCATCAGTTCGAGGACTAGCGGGTCCGGGGGGCTTTACAATGAGCAGTTCTTC. This encodes CAISSRTSGSGGLYNEQFF.

The chain joins TRBV2 to TRBJ2-1; 7 nucleotides agree with TRBD2. The V gene's germline CDR1 is SNHLY and CDR2 FYNNEI. The CDR3 totals 15 residues. J was trimmed by 2 bases and V by 5 bases; bases with no gene match: 6. CDR3 sequence (DNA): TGTGCCAGCAGTATTGGGGGGGGACCCTACAATGAGCAGTTCTTC. It yields the protein CASSIGGGPYNEQFF.

In this sample, this clone turned up once. This rearrangement joins TRBV4-3 to TRBJ2-4; TRBD1 is a possible D gene (6 bases). The V end was cut by 1 base, the J end by 10 bases, with 14 bases between. Germline assignment: CDR1 LGHNA and CDR2 YSLEER. This CDR3 is built from 14 residues. The CDR3 is CASSQGAQGQIQYF. Written as DNA, the CDR3 is TGCGCCAGCAGCCAAGGGGCTCAGGGGCAAATTCAGTACTTC.

V gene TRBV5-6 combines with J gene TRBJ2-1, with D possibly matching TRBD2 (6 bases). CDR3 size: 17 residues. Trimming took 1 base from V and 3 from J, leaving 17 bases between them. The germline V gene has CDR1 SGHDT and CDR2 YYEEEE. CDR3 nucleotide sequence: TGTGCCAGCAGCTTGTTAACTAGCACTTGGATCTACAATGAGCAGTTCTTC. Amino acid sequence: CASSLLTSTWIYNEQFF.

The chain combines TRBV27 with TRBJ2-2; 8 bases fit TRBD2. V gave up 6 bases and J gave up 3 bases; unmatched junction bases: 6. The CDR3 contains 15 residues. Germline-derived CDR1 and CDR2 are MNHEY and SMNVEV (reference sequence). CDR3: CASRPGLAYTGELFF. In DNA form, the CDR3 reads TGTGCCAGCAGGCCAGGACTAGCTTACACCGGGGAGCTGTTTTTT.

The V call is TRBV5-6, the J call TRBJ2-2; no reliable D call. CDR1 and CDR2 (germline): SGHDT, YYEEEE. The CDR3 is 16 amino acids. V gave up 2 bases and J gave up 6 bases, with 17 bases separating them. CDR3 coding DNA: TGTGCCAGCAGCTTCGTCCGTCGCGGCTATGCCGGGGAGCTGTTTTTT. Translation gives CASSFVRRGYAGELFF.

The chain combines TRBV9 with TRBJ1-1; D might be TRBD1 (5 bases). Trimming removed 4 bases from V and 5 bases from J, with 18 bases in between. From germline, CDR1 is SGDLS and CDR2 YYNGEE. The CDR3 contains 15 residues. CDR3 coding DNA: TGTGCCAGCAGCAATGACTTGGGGACGGGTACTGAAGCTTTCTTT. Translating it yields CASSNDLGTGTEAFF.

The rearrangement uses TRBV28 and TRBJ1-3; the D is unclear. V was cut by 5 bases and J by 4 bases, with 6 bases left in between. Germline V CDR1 and CDR2: MDHEN, SYDVKM. The CDR3 contains 12 residues. CDR3 in amino acids: CASSPSGNTIYF. The CDR3 DNA reads TGTGCCAGCAGTCCCTCGGGAAACACCATATATTTT.

The chain combines TRBV5-1 with TRBJ2-1, with 8 positions matching TRBD1. CDR1 and CDR2 from the germline V gene are SGHRS and YFSETQ. The CDR3 is made up of 16 amino acids. The junction had 6 bases not matched to a gene; V was cut back by 0 bases and J by 4 bases. The CDR3 nucleotides are TGCGCCAGCAGCTTGGCCCGGCAGGGGGCTTACAATGAGCAGTTCTTC. Its protein is CASSLARQGAYNEQFF.

This clone was observed a single time. This chain joins TRBV19 and TRBJ1-2; the match to TRBD1 covers 7 bases. V lost 9 bases and J lost 1; bases outside the gene matches: 2. From germline, CDR1 is LNHDA and CDR2 SQIVND (reference sequence). The CDR3 has 12 amino acids. The DNA for the CDR3 is TGTGCCAGCCGGGACAGTAACTATGGCTACACCTTC. This sequence encodes CASRDSNYGYTF.

The CDR3, as DNA: TGTGCTAGTGGTTCCCCCGACAGGGATGAGCAGTTCTTC. Amino acid sequence: CASGSPDRDEQFF. The genes are TRBV12-5 and TRBJ2-1; 7 nucleotides line up with TRBD1. The J segment lost 8 bases and the V segment lost 4 bases, leaving 5 bases of the junction unmatched. The CDR3 is 13 residues long. The V gene's germline CDR1 is LGHNT and CDR2 FRNRAP.

The rearrangement uses TRBV9 and TRBJ2-2; D perhaps matches TRBD1 (5 bases). V lost 1 base and J lost 3, with 13 bases in between. The CDR3 is 16 amino acids. Germline CDR1 SGDLS, CDR2 YYNGEE. Here the CDR3 DNA reads TGTGCCAGCAGCGTACGAGAAGGGGTGTACACCGGGGAGCTGTTTTTT. This sequence encodes CASSVREGVYTGELFF.

The genes are TRBV4-1 and TRBJ2-1; 9 bases map to TRBD2. V was pared by 0 bases and J by 3 bases, with 3 bases of the junction left unmatched. The CDR3 has 16 amino acids. Germline V gives CDR1 MGHRA, CDR2 YSYEKL. The CDR3 is CASSQDPSGDYNEQFF. DNA of the CDR3: TGCGCCAGCAGCCAAGATCCTAGCGGGGACTACAATGAGCAGTTCTTC.

The chain uses TRBV27 and TRBJ2-3; D not resolved. Trimming cost V 2 bases and J 1 base, with 4 bases left between them. This CDR3 contains 13 residues. Per the germline V gene, CDR1 is MNHEY and CDR2 is SMNVEV (reference sequence). The CDR3 spells CASSLVGTDTQYF. In DNA, the CDR3 is TGTGCCAGCAGTTTAGTGGGCACAGATACGCAGTATTTT.

The CDR3 sequence: CASSRDSPGEETQYF. For the CDR3, the DNA is TGTGCCAGTAGCAGGGACAGTCCCGGAGAAGAGACCCAGTACTTC. This chain joins TRBV19 and TRBJ2-5, with TRBD1 identical over 7 bases. Germline V gives CDR1 LNHDA, CDR2 SQIVND (reference sequence). The CDR3 loop spans 15 amino acids. V was clipped by 6 bases and J by 3 bases; unmatched bases: 10. Full variable domain (rest looked up from reference TRBV19 and TRBJ2-5): DGGITQSPKYLFRKEGQNVTLSCEQNLNHDAMYWYRQDPGQGLRLIYYSQIVNDFQKGDIAEGYSVSREKKESFPLTVTSAQKNPTAFYLCASSRDSPGEETQYFGPGTRLLVL.

As for this clone: Other DNA sequences in this sample translate to the same CDR3. The CDR3 DNA reads as TGTGCCTGGTCTACCGGGACAGGCGGGTATGAGCAGTACTTC. It specifies CAWSTGTGGYEQYF. The chain carries TRBV30 and TRBJ2-7; 8 bases align to TRBD1. This CDR3 is built from 14 residues. Germline CDR1 is GTSNPN and CDR2 is SVGIG (reference sequence). V trimming: 5 bases; J trimming: 7 bases; junction bases outside the gene matches: 13.

This clone was found a few times. The chain couples TRBV10-2 to TRBJ2-7; 10 bases align to TRBD2. The CDR3 consists of 14 residues. Trimming took 6 bases from V and 4 from J; bases not matched to a gene: 6. The germline V gene encodes CDR1 WSHSY and CDR2 SAAADI. CDR3 sequence: CASRSGRAEYEQYF. In nucleotides, the CDR3 is TGCGCCAGCAGGAGCGGGAGGGCCGAATACGAGCAGTACTTC.

J is TRBJ2-1 and V is TRBV5-4, with 11 bases that match TRBD2. Trimming removed 2 bases from V and 7 bases from J; junction bases left unmatched: 8. Germline V gene data show CDR1 as SGHNT and CDR2 as YYREEE (reference sequence). This CDR3 has 16 amino acids. CDR3 sequence: CASSFLAGGPGNEQFF. CDR3 coding DNA: TGTGCCAGCAGCTTTTTAGCGGGAGGGCCGGGGAATGAGCAGTTCTTC.

In its sample, this clone was seen once. The chain carries TRBV6-1 and TRBJ1-1; maybe TRBD1 (6 bases). Germline loops: CDR1 MNHNS, CDR2 SASEGT. The CDR3 loop spans 13 amino acids. V lost 6 bases and J 4 bases, leaving 12 bases between the germline ends. CDR3: CASRSPGATEAFF. CDR3 DNA: TGTGCCAGCAGGTCCCCAGGGGCCACTGAAGCTTTCTTT.

The gene calls are TRBV12-5 and TRBJ1-1; the match to TRBD1 covers 8 bases. The CDR3 has 18 amino acids. Trimming took 5 bases from V and 5 from J; bases not matched to a gene: 19. Germline CDR1 reads LGHNT; CDR2 reads FRNRAP. The CDR3 protein is CASGLRIERGQVETEAFF. CDR3 nucleotide sequence: TGTGCTAGTGGTCTTCGCATAGAACGGGGACAGGTGGAGACTGAAGCTTTCTTT.

This clone was seen a single time. The chain has TRBV7-9 and TRBJ2-1, with no clear D. Germline CDR1 is SEHNR and CDR2 is FQNEAQ (reference sequence). The CDR3 has 13 residues. V gave up 5 bases and J gave up 7 bases, with 12 bases separating them. The CDR3 protein is CASSKPDPNEQFF. The CDR3 bases are TGTGCCAGCAGCAAACCGGATCCAAATGAGCAGTTCTTC.

The chain combines TRBV7-9 with TRBJ1-4, with TRBD1 matching 7 bases. Germline-derived CDR1 and CDR2 are SEHNR and FQNEAQ (reference sequence). V shed 5 bases, J shed 6 bases, and the junction held 9 bases outside the gene matches. This CDR3 region has 15 residues. Here the CDR3 DNA reads TGTGCCAGCAGCCCGGGGACAGCGCGGCATGAAAAACTGTTTTTT. This translates into CASSPGTARHEKLFF.

The chain has TRBV19 and TRBJ1-2, with 7 positions matching TRBD1. Germline trimming cut 7 bases from V and 1 base from J; bases unmatched to any gene: 6. The CDR3 is made up of 14 amino acids. Germline V lookup: CDR1 LNHDA, CDR2 SQIVND (reference sequence). This CDR3 reads CASTPGQSNYGYTF. CDR3 nucleotides: TGTGCCAGTACCCCGGGACAGAGTAACTATGGCTACACCTTC. Supplemented by reference TRBV19 and TRBJ1-2, the full variable domain reads DGGITQSPKYLFRKEGQNVTLSCEQNLNHDAMYWYRQDPGQGLRLIYYSQIVNDFQKGDIAEGYSVSREKKESFPLTVTSAQKNPTAFYLCASTPGQSNYGYTFGSGTRLTVV.

The rearrangement joins TRBV7-9 to TRBJ2-7; TRBD1 agrees at 7 bases. Germline CDR1 reads SEHNR; CDR2 reads FQNEAQ (reference sequence). This CDR3 has 15 amino acids. V was pared by 3 bases and J by 2 bases, with 7 bases of the junction left unmatched. The CDR3 protein is CASSLTGTATYEQYF. DNA for the CDR3: TGTGCCAGCAGCTTGACAGGGACGGCAACCTACGAGCAGTACTTC.

This sequence joins TRBV6-5 and TRBJ1-2; perhaps TRBD1 as D (6 bases). Germline V CDR1 and CDR2: MNHEY, SVGAGI. V was trimmed by 7 bases and J by 2 bases, leaving 14 bases between them. The CDR3 is 14 residues long. CDR3 amino acids: CASTPRGQNYGYTF. The CDR3, as DNA: TGTGCCAGCACCCCACGCGGACAGAACTATGGCTACACCTTC.

This chain uses TRBV19 with TRBJ1-5, with 7 bases aligning to TRBD1. CDR1 is LNHDA and CDR2 is SQIVND in the germline V gene (reference sequence). J was trimmed by 0 bases and V by 3 bases; bases with no gene match: 11. CDR3 length: 18 residues. The CDR3 here is CASSIPGQIIYSNQPQHF. The CDR3 coding sequence is TGTGCCAGTAGTATTCCGGGACAGATTATTTATAGCAATCAGCCCCAGCATTTT.

The chain combines TRBV5-1 with TRBJ2-1; tentatively, D is TRBD2 (6 bases). The V and J ends lost 2 bases and 0 bases respectively, with 9 bases between them. CDR3 length: 15 residues. Germline-derived CDR1 and CDR2 are SGHRS and YFSETQ. Here the CDR3 reads CASSFGGSSYNEQFF. The CDR3 nucleotides read TGCGCCAGCAGCTTTGGGGGGAGCTCCTACAATGAGCAGTTCTTC.

The rearrangement uses TRBV5-1 and TRBJ2-3, with 9 bases lining up with TRBD1. CDR3 length: 13 residues. The V segment lost 3 bases and the J segment 6 bases; nucleotides outside the gene matches: 2. CDR1 and CDR2 (germline): SGHRS, YFSETQ. CDR3 sequence (DNA): TGCGCCAGCAGCTGGACAGGGGAGGATACGCAGTATTTT. Translating it yields CASSWTGEDTQYF.

J is TRBJ1-1 and V is TRBV9; unclear D gene. V lost 2 bases and J lost 1, with 12 bases in between. CDR1 is SGDLS and CDR2 is YYNGEE in the germline V gene. The CDR3 loop spans 15 amino acids. In DNA, the CDR3 is TGTGCCAGCAGCGTTCCCGGGAGGTCGAACACTGAAGCTTTCTTT. The encoded protein is CASSVPGRSNTEAFF.